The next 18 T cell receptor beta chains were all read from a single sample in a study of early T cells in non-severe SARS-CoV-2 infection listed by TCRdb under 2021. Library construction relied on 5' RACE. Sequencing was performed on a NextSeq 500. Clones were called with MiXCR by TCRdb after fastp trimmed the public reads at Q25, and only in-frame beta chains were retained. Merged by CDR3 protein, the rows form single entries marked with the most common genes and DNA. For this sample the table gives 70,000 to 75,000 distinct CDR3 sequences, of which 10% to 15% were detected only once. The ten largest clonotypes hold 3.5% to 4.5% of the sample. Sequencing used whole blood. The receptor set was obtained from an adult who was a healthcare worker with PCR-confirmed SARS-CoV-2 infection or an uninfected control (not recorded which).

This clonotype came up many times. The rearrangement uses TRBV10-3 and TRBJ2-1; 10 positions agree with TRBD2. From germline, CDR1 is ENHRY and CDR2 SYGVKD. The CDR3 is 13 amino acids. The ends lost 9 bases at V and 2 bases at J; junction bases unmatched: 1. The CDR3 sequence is CAIGTSAYNEQFF. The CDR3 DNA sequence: TGTGCCATTGGGACTAGCGCCTACAATGAGCAGTTCTTC.

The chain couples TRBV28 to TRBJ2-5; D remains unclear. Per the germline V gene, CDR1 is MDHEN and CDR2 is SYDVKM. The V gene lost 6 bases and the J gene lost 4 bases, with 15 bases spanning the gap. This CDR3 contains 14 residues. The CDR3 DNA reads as TGTGCCAGCAGAAACATGGGATCGGCAGAGACCCAGTACTTC. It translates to CASRNMGSAETQYF.

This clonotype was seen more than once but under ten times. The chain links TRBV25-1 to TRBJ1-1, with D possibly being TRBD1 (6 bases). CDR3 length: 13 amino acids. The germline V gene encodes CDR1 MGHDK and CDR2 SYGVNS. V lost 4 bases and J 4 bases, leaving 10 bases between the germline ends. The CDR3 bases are TGTGCCAGCAGTGGTTCAGGGGTCACTGAAGCTTTCTTT. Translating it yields CASSGSGVTEAFF.

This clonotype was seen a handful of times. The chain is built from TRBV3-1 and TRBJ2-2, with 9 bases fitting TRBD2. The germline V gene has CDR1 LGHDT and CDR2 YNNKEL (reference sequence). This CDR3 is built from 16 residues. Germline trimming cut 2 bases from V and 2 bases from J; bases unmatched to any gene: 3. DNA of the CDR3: TGTGCCAGCAGCCAACTCCTAGCGGGAAACACCGGGGAGCTGTTTTTT. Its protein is CASSQLLAGNTGELFF.

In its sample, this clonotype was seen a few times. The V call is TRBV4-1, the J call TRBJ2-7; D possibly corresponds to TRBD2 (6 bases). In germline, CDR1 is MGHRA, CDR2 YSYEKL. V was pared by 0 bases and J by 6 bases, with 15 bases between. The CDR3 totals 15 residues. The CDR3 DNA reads TGCGCCAGCAGCCAAGATCGGGGCTTGGGGGGCGAGCAGTACTTC. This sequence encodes CASSQDRGLGGEQYF.

CDR3 bases: TGTGCCAGCAGCTTGGGGACTAGCGGGATAACAGATACGCAGTATTTT. The encoded protein is CASSLGTSGITDTQYF. J is TRBJ2-3 and V is TRBV5-6, with 12 bases fitting TRBD2. The CDR3 runs 16 residues. CDR1 and CDR2 (germline): SGHDT, YYEEEE. With V trimmed by 0 bases and J by 3 bases, 2 bases remained unmatched.

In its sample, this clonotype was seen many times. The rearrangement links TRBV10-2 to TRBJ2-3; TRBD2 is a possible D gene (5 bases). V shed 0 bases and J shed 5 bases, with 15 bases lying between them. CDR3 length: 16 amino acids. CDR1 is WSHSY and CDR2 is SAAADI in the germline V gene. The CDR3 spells CASSESAGPPGDTQYF. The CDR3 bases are TGCGCCAGCAGTGAGTCTGCGGGTCCCCCAGGAGATACGCAGTATTTT.

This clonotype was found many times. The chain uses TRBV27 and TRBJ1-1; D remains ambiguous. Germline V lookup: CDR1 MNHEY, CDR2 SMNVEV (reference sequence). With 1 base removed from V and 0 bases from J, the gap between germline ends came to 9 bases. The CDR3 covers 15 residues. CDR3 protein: CASSLFSTVNTEAFF. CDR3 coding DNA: TGTGCCAGCAGTTTATTCTCGACGGTGAACACTGAAGCTTTCTTT.

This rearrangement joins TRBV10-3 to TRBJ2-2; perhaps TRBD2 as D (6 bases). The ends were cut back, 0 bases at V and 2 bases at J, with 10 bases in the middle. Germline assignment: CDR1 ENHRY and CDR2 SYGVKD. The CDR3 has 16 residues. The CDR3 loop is CAISESGGINTGELFF. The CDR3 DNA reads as TGTGCCATCAGTGAGTCCGGGGGAATAAACACCGGGGAGCTGTTTTTT.

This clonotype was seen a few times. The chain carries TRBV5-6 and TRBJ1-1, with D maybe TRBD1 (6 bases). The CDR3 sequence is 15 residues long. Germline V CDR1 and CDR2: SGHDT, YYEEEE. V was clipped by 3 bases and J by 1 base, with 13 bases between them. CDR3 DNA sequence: TGTGCCAGCAGCTCAACAGGGACCTGGAACACTGAAGCTTTCTTT. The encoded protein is CASSSTGTWNTEAFF. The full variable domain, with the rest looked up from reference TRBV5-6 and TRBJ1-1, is DAGVTQSPTHLIKTRGQQVTLRCSPKSGHDTVSWYQQALGQGPQFIFQYYEEEERQRGNFPDRFSGHQFPNYSSELNVNALLLGDSALYLCASSSTGTWNTEAFFGQGTRLTVV.

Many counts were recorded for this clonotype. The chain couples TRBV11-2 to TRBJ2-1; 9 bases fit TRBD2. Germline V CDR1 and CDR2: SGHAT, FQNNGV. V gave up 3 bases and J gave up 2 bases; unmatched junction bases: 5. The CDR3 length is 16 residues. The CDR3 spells CASSFSAGGTYNEQFF. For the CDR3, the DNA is TGTGCCAGCAGCTTCTCAGCGGGAGGAACCTACAATGAGCAGTTCTTC.

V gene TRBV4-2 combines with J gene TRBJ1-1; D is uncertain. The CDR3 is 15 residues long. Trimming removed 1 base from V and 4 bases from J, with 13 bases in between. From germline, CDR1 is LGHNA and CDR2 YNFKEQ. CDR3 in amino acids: CASSQAHTGSTEAFF. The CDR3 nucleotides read TGTGCCAGCAGCCAAGCCCACACCGGGAGCACTGAAGCTTTCTTT.

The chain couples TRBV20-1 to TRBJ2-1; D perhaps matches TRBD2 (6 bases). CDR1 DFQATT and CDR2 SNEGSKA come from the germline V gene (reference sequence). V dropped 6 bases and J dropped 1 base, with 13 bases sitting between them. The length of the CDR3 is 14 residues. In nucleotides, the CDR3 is TGCAGTGCCTGGGGGGTCGAGTCCTACAATGAGCAGTTCTTC. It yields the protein CSAWGVESYNEQFF.

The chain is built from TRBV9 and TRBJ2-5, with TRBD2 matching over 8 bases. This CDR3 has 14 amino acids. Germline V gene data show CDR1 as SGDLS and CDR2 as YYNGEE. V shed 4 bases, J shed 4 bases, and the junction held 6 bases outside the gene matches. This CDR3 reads CASSPGTRRETQYF. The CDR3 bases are TGTGCCAGCAGCCCCGGGACTAGGCGAGAGACCCAGTACTTC.

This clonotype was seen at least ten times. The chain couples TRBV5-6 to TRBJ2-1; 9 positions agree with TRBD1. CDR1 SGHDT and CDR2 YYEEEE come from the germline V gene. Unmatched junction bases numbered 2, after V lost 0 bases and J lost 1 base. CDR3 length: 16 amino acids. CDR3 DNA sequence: TGTGCCAGCAGCTTGGCGGGACAGGGATCCTACAATGAGCAGTTCTTC. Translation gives CASSLAGQGSYNEQFF. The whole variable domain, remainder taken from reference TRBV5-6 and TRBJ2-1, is DAGVTQSPTHLIKTRGQQVTLRCSPKSGHDTVSWYQQALGQGPQFIFQYYEEEERQRGNFPDRFSGHQFPNYSSELNVNALLLGDSALYLCASSLAGQGSYNEQFFGPGTRLTVL.

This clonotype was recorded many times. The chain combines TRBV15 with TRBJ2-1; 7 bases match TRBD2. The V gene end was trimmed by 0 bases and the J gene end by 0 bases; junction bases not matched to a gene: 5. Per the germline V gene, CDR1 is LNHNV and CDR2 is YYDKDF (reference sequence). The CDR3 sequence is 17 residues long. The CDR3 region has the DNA TGTGCCACCAGCAGAGATGTAGGGGAGGGCTCCTACAATGAGCAGTTCTTC. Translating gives CATSRDVGEGSYNEQFF.

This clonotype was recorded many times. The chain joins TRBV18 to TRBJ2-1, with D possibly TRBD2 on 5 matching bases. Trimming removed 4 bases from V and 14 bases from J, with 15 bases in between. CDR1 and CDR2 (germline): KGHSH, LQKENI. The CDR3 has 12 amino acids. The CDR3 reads CASSRLSRREFF. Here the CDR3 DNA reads TGTGCCAGCTCACGCCTCAGTCGGCGGGAGTTCTTC. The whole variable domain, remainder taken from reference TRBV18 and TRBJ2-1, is NAGVMQNPRHLVRRRGQEARLRCSPMKGHSHVYWYRQLPEEGLKFMVYLQKENIIDESGMPKERFSAEFPKEGPSILRIQQVVRGDSAAYFCASSRLSRREFFGPGTRLTVL.

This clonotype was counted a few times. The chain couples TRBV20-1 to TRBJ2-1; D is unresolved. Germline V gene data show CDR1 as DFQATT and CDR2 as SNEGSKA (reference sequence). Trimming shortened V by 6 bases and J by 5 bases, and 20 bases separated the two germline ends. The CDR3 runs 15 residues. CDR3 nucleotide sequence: TGCAGTGCCAGGAAGCCCTACGGTTTTAACAATGAGCAGTTCTTC. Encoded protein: CSARKPYGFNNEQFF.